This T cell receptor (beta chain) is from a study of blood T cell repertoires in COVID-19. Measured with immunoSEQ multiplex PCR; TCRdb has only the in-frame clones, and not every one. The sample shows some 190,000 clones, 70% to 90% of them seen only once. The specimen was peripheral blood. The source of this sequence is a man in his 60s with acute or convalescent COVID-19.

The CDR3 protein is CASSLGLAGRSEQFF. In DNA, the CDR3 is TGTGCCAGCAGCCTCGGACTAGCGGGAAGGAGTGAGCAGTTCTTC. The V gene is TRBV4-2, the J gene TRBJ2-1; 12 bases are a match to TRBD2. The CDR3 loop spans 15 amino acids. CDR1 and CDR2 (germline): LGHNA, YNFKEQ. The V gene end was trimmed by 4 bases and the J gene end by 9 bases; junction bases not matched to a gene: 7.